The 18 T cell receptor beta chains below come from one sample, sequenced in a study of blood T cell repertoires in COVID-19. Profiling relied on immunoSEQ multiplex PCR, and the TCRdb table lists in-frame clones only, not all of them. Among about 99,000 clones, about 90% were seen once, and the ten largest hold around 2.2%. The sequencing input was peripheral blood. Every receptor here comes from a man aged 45-60 years with COVID-19, enrolled during active disease.

This rearrangement joins TRBV27 to TRBJ2-4, with D possibly TRBD1 on 5 matching bases. Germline CDR1 and CDR2: MNHEY and SMNVEV (reference sequence). Trimming removed 5 bases from V and 2 bases from J, with 10 bases in between. There are 14 residues in the CDR3. The CDR3 spells CASSLTGSKNIQYF. The DNA of the CDR3 is TGTGCCAGCAGTCTTACAGGATCCAAAAACATTCAGTACTTC.

This sequence joins TRBV2 and TRBJ2-2, with a possible D match to TRBD2 (6 bases). The germline V gene has CDR1 SNHLY and CDR2 FYNNEI. This CDR3 is built from 14 residues. V lost 3 bases, J lost 5 bases, and 10 bases lay in between. CDR3 region: CASSEEGWTGELFF. For the CDR3, the DNA is TGTGCCAGCAGTGAGGAGGGTTGGACCGGGGAGCTGTTTTTT.

The rearrangement uses TRBV4-2 and TRBJ2-1, with TRBD2 matching 13 bases. With 4 bases clipped from V and 7 bases from J, the junction kept 10 bases outside the gene matches. Per germline, CDR1 LGHNA and CDR2 YNFKEQ. The length of the CDR3 is 17 residues. CDR3 sequence (DNA): TGTGCCAGCAGCCGGACTAGCGGGGGTTCTCCAGAAAATGAGCAGTTCTTC. Its protein is CASSRTSGGSPENEQFF.

This chain links TRBV30 with TRBJ1-3; 8 nucleotides align to TRBD1. V lost 2 bases, J lost 0 bases, and 6 bases stayed unmatched. Per germline, CDR1 GTSNPN and CDR2 SVGIG (reference sequence). This CDR3 has 16 residues. The CDR3 protein is CAWSYQGAVSGNTIYF. For the CDR3, the DNA is TGTGCCTGGAGTTATCAGGGGGCAGTCTCTGGAAACACCATATATTTT.

This clone showed up just once. This rearrangement joins TRBV4-2 to TRBJ1-5; 11 bases match TRBD1. CDR3 length equals 16 residues. With V trimmed by 0 bases and J by 9 bases, 7 bases remained unmatched. The V gene's germline CDR1 is LGHNA and CDR2 YNFKEQ. CDR3 DNA sequence: TGTGCCAGCAGCCAAGACGGACAGGGGGCAGAGGGGCCCCAGCATTTT. It encodes CASSQDGQGAEGPQHF.

The rearrangement links TRBV29-1 to TRBJ1-2; possibly TRBD1 for D (5 bases). The CDR3 has 12 amino acids. Between the trimmed V and J ends, which lost 4 bases and 4 bases, there was a span of 10 bases. Germline values: CDR1 SQVTM, CDR2 ANQGSEA. The CDR3 region is CSVAETGYGYTF. The CDR3 region has the DNA TGCAGCGTTGCCGAAACAGGCTATGGCTACACCTTC.

This clone was found once. J is TRBJ2-1 and V is TRBV6-5; D perhaps matches TRBD1 (5 bases). CDR3 size: 15 residues. CDR1 is MNHEY and CDR2 is SVGAGI in the germline V gene. V lost 6 bases and J lost 2, with 14 bases in between. In nucleotides, the CDR3 is TGTGCCAGCAGGGTGGGGTGGGGCGCCTACAATGAGCAGTTCTTC. Protein: CASRVGWGAYNEQFF.

J is TRBJ2-5 and V is TRBV5-4, with a weak D call TRBD1 (6 bases). Germline-derived CDR1 and CDR2 are SGHNT and YYREEE (reference sequence). Trimming shortened V by 3 bases and J by 4 bases, and 10 bases separated the two germline ends. The CDR3 is 13 amino acids. The CDR3 here is CASSSTGPETQYF. CDR3 nucleotides: TGTGCCAGCAGCTCGACAGGACCAGAGACCCAGTACTTC.

This clone was seen repeatedly, ten times or more. This chain links TRBV4-3 with TRBJ1-6; possible D gene TRBD1, 5 bases. Trimming pared 0 bases from V and 9 bases from J, leaving 15 bases between. The CDR3 has 16 residues. Germline CDR1 reads LGHNA; CDR2 reads YSLEER. The CDR3 DNA is TGCGCCAGCAGCCAAGATCTTTGGCAGGGAGGTTCACCCCTCCACTTT. Its translation: CASSQDLWQGGSPLHF.

The genes are TRBV5-4 and TRBJ2-2, with 15 bases aligning to TRBD2. Trimming took 4 bases from V and 7 from J; bases not matched to a gene: 14. This CDR3 is 19 amino acids long. The germline V gene has CDR1 SGHNT and CDR2 YYREEE (reference sequence). In DNA, the CDR3 is TGTGCCAGCAGCCCTCCCCTCGGACTAGCGGGGGGGCAAGGCGGGGAGCTGTTTTTT. Encoded protein: CASSPPLGLAGGQGGELFF.

In its sample, this clone was seen a few times. The chain employs TRBV28 and TRBJ1-2, with D perhaps TRBD1 (5 bases). Between the trimmed V and J ends, which lost 3 bases and 7 bases, there was a span of 9 bases. Germline V CDR1 and CDR2: MDHEN, SYDVKM. The CDR3 is made up of 12 amino acids. CDR3 protein: CASSFGGVGYTF. Here the CDR3 DNA reads TGTGCCAGCAGTTTTGGAGGGGTTGGCTACACCTTC.

V usage is TRBV4-3 and J usage is TRBJ1-5, with D unresolved. Deletions cut 1 base from V and 1 base from J, with 5 bases between. The germline V gene encodes CDR1 LGHNA and CDR2 YSLEER. The CDR3 runs 14 residues. The CDR3 DNA reads as TGCGCCAGCAGCCAAGGGCAGAGCAATCAGCCCCAGCATTTT. Translation gives CASSQGQSNQPQHF.

CDR3 loop: CASSQALSKGYTF. As DNA, the CDR3 is TGTGCCAGCAGCCAAGCCCTATCTAAAGGCTACACCTTC. This sequence joins TRBV3-1 (or the pseudogene TRBV3-2) and TRBJ1-2; D gene uncertain. V gave up 1 base and J gave up 8 bases, with 11 bases separating them. This CDR3 spans 13 amino acids. The germline V gene encodes CDR1 LGHDT and CDR2 YNNKEL (reference sequence).

V and J are TRBV10-3 and TRBJ1-2, with a weak D call TRBD1 (5 bases). The germline CDR1 and CDR2 sequences are ENHRY and SYGVKD. V shed 9 bases and J shed 0 bases, with 11 bases lying between them. The CDR3 contains 13 residues. Here the CDR3 DNA reads TGTGCCATACAAGACAGATCTAACTATGGCTACACCTTC. This encodes CAIQDRSNYGYTF.

This rearrangement joins TRBV7-3 to TRBJ1-4; 9 nucleotides agree with TRBD1. From germline, CDR1 is SGHTA and CDR2 FQGTGA. V lost 1 base to trimming and J lost 3 bases; unmatched junction nucleotides: 12. This CDR3 contains 19 residues. In nucleotides, the CDR3 is TGTGCCAGCAGCTTAAGGTTCGGACAGGGGAAGAAGGCTAATGAAAAACTGTTTTTT. Translated: CASSLRFGQGKKANEKLFF.

This clone was found a few times. This chain joins TRBV4-2 and TRBJ2-2; 7 nucleotides line up with TRBD2. The CDR3 spans 17 residues. Germline V lookup: CDR1 LGHNA, CDR2 YNFKEQ. The ends lost 0 bases at V and 1 base at J; junction bases unmatched: 5. CDR3 loop: CASSQETRTRNTGELFF. The DNA of the CDR3 is TGTGCCAGCAGCCAAGAAACGAGGACTAGGAACACCGGGGAGCTGTTTTTT.

This chain joins TRBV2 and TRBJ1-2; D gene ambiguous. Per the germline V gene, CDR1 is SNHLY and CDR2 is FYNNEI. The V end lost 4 bases, the J end lost 0 bases, and 6 bases lay between the germline ends. This CDR3 comprises 13 residues. In nucleotides, the CDR3 is TGTGCCAGCAGTGTGGCTGCTAACTATGGCTACACCTTC. It translates to CASSVAANYGYTF. The variable domain in full, with the rest retrieved from reference TRBV2 and TRBJ1-2, is EPEVTQTPSHQVTQMGQEVILRCVPISNHLYFYWYRQILGQKVEFLVSFYNNEISEKSEIFDDQFSVERPDGSNFTLKIRSTKLEDSAMYFCASSVAANYGYTFGSGTRLTVV.

The chain joins TRBV2 to TRBJ2-7; TRBD2 matches at 11 bases. The CDR3 covers 14 residues. V gave up 3 bases and J gave up 6 bases; unmatched junction bases: 4. The germline gives CDR1 SNHLY, CDR2 FYNNEI. In DNA form, the CDR3 reads TGTGCCAGCAGTGATTGGCTAGCGGGGGGCGAGCAGTACTTC. Translation gives CASSDWLAGGEQYF.